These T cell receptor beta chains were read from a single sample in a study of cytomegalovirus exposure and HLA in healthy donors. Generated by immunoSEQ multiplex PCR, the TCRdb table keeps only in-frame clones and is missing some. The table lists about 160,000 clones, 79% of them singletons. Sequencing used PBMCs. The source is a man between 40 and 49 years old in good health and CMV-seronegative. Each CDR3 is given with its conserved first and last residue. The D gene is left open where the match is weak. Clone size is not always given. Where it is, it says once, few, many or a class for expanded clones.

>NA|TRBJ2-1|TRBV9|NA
CASSVSPPGWEQFF
TGTGCCAGCAGCGTATCCCCGCCGGGATGGGAGCAGTTCTTC
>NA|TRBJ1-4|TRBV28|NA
CASRTTKGEKLFF
TGTGCCAGCAGGACGACAAAAGGTGAAAAACTGTTTTTT
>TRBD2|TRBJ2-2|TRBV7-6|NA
CASSLRREGLGELFF
TGTGCCAGCAGCTTACGGCGGGAGGGCCTGGGGGAGCTGTTTTTT
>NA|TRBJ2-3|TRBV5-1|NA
CASSLEVGATDTQYF
TGCGCCAGCAGCTTGGAGGTAGGGGCCACAGATACGCAGTATTTT
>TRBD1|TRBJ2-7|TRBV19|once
CASSTGTGIYEQYF
TGTGCCAGTAGTACCGGGACAGGAATATACGAGCAGTACTTC
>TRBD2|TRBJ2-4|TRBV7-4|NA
CASSFRLADYLHKNIQYF
TGTGCCAGCAGCTTCAGACTAGCGGACTATCTGCACAAAAACATTCAGTACTTC
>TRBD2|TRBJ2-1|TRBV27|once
CASSLSGSSYNEQFF
TGTGCCAGCAGTTTGAGCGGGAGCTCCTACAATGAGCAGTTCTTC
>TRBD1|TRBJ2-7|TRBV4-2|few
CASSQDTIGQGSYEQYF
TGTGCCAGCAGCCAAGATACTATAGGACAGGGTTCCTACGAGCAGTACTTC
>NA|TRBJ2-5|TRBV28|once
CASGRSIRGPETQYF
TGTGCCAGCGGGAGGTCAATTCGGGGCCCAGAGACCCAGTACTTC
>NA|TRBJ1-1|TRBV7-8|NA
CASSARPGGTLTRDTEAFF
TGTGCCAGCAGCGCCCGTCCGGGGGGGACTCTCACGAGGGACACTGAAGCTTTCTTT
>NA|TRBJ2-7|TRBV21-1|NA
CASSKESGTGSYEQYF
TGTGCCAGCAGCAAAGAATCGGGGACAGGGAGCTACGAGCAGTACTTC
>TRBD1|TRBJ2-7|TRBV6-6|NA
CASSYSVAGGPYEQYF
TGTGCCAGCAGTTACTCGGTGGCAGGGGGACCCTACGAGCAGTACTTC
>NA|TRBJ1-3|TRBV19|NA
CASNPTGLSGNTIYF
TGTGCCAGTAACCCAACAGGCCTCTCTGGAAACACCATATATTTT
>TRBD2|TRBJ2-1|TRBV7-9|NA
CASARTSLYNEQFF
TGTGCCAGCGCCAGGACTAGTCTCTACAATGAGCAGTTCTTC
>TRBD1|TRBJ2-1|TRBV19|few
CATKGTGGNEQFF
TGTGCCACTAAGGGGACAGGGGGCAATGAGCAGTTCTTC
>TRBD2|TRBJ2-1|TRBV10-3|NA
CATLSLAGPNEQFF
TGTGCCACCCTGTCACTAGCGGGACCGAATGAGCAGTTCTTC
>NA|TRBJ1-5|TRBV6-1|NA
CASSEVTGNQPQHF
TGTGCCAGCAGTGAAGTAACAGGGAATCAGCCCCAGCATTTT
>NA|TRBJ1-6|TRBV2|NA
CASSLDNSPLHF
TGTGCCAGCAGCCTTGATAATTCACCCCTCCACTTT
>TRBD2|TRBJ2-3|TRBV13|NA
CASSRRTSGSTDTQYF
TGTGCCAGCAGCCGTCGGACTAGCGGCAGCACAGATACGCAGTATTTT
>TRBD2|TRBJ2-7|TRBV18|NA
CASSSGLAGKYEQYF
TGTGCCAGCTCTTCAGGGCTAGCGGGCAAATACGAGCAGTACTTC
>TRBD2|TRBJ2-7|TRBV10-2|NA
CASSDSGGLEQYF
TGCGCCAGCAGTGACAGCGGGGGCCTCGAGCAGTACTTC
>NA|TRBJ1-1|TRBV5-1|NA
CASSPARQNTEAFF
TGCGCCAGCAGCCCCGCCCGACAGAACACTGAAGCTTTCTTT
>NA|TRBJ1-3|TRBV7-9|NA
CASSLGEGNTIYF
TGTGCCAGCAGCTTAGGAGAAGGAAACACCATATATTTT
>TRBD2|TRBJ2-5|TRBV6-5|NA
CASSYFGLGSETQYF
TGTGCCAGCAGTTACTTCGGACTAGGTTCGGAGACCCAGTACTTC
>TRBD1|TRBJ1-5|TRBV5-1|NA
CASSQTGGAQPQHF
TGCGCCAGCAGCCAGACAGGGGGTGCTCAGCCCCAGCATTTT
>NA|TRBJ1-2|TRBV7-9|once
CASSLSSGSIYGYTF
TGTGCCAGCAGCCTATCCTCGGGGTCGATCTATGGCTACACCTTC
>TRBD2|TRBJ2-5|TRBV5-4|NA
CASSGGGRQETQYF
TGTGCCAGCAGCGGCGGGGGTCGTCAAGAGACCCAGTACTTC
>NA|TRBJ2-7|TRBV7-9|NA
CASSHSGRDEQYF
TGTGCCAGCAGTCACAGCGGGCGCGACGAGCAGTACTTC
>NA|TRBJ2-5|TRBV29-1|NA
CSVGQFSETQYF
TGCAGCGTGGGACAATTCTCAGAGACCCAGTACTTC
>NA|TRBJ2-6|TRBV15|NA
CATSRDRRSSGANVLTF
TGTGCCACCAGCAGAGATCGACGGAGCTCTGGGGCCAACGTCCTGACTTTC
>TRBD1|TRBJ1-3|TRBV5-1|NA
CASSLAGTGGFGNTIYF
TGCGCCAGCAGCTTGGCCGGGACAGGGGGCTTTGGAAACACCATATATTTT
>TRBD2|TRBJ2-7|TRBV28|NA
CASQTGLGIHEQYF
TGTGCCTCCCAAACCGGACTAGGAATACACGAGCAGTACTTC
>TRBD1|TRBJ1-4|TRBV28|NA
CASSLHRGLANEKLFF
TGTGCCAGCAGTTTACACAGGGGGCTGGCTAATGAAAAACTGTTTTTT
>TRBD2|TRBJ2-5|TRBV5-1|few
CASSLGGTPNRETQYF
TGCGCCAGCAGCCTGGGGGGGACTCCTAACAGGGAGACCCAGTACTTC
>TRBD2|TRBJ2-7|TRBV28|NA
CASSLTSGWSEQYF
TGTGCCAGCAGTTTAACTAGCGGGTGGAGCGAGCAGTACTTC
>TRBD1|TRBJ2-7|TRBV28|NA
CASCQTGEPYEQYF
TGTGCCAGCTGCCAAACAGGGGAGCCCTACGAGCAGTACTTC
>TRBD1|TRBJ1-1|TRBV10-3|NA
CAISWDRDNTEAFF
TGTGCCATCAGCTGGGACAGGGATAACACTGAAGCTTTCTTT
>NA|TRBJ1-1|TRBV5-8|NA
CASSLSSAVDEAFF
TGTGCCAGCAGCTTGTCATCGGCGGTGGATGAAGCTTTCTTT
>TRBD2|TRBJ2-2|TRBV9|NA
CASTFTLSGRSTGELFF
TGTGCCAGCACCTTTACCCTCAGCGGGAGGAGCACCGGGGAGCTGTTTTTT
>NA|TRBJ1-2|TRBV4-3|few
CASSQDEGGLAYGYTF
TGCGCCAGCAGCCAAGATGAGGGGGGGTTAGCCTATGGCTACACCTTC
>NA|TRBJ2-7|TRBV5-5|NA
CASSLDPTTYEQYF
TGTGCCAGCAGCTTGGACCCAACCACTTACGAGCAGTACTTC
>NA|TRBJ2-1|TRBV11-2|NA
CASSRGHEQFF
TGTGCCAGCAGCAGAGGTCATGAGCAGTTCTTC
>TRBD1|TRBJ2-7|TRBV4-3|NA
CASSQRTGESEQYF
TGCGCCAGCAGCCAACGGACAGGGGAGAGCGAGCAGTACTTC
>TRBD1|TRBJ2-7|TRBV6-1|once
CASTPGQGQQYF
TGTGCCAGCACCCCAGGACAGGGTCAGCAGTACTTC
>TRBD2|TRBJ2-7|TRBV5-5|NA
CASSSTGGLYGEQYF
TGTGCCAGCAGCTCTACGGGAGGGCTGTATGGCGAGCAGTACTTC
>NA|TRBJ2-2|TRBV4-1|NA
CASSSQGYTGELFF
TGCGCCAGCAGCTCACAGGGTTACACCGGGGAGCTGTTTTTT
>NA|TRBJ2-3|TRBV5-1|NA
CASSLAAGEGTDTQYF
TGCGCCAGCAGCTTGGCCGCCGGAGAGGGCACAGATACGCAGTATTTT
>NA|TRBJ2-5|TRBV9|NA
CASSPRFYQETQYF
TGTGCCAGCAGCCCCCGTTTCTACCAAGAGACCCAGTACTTC
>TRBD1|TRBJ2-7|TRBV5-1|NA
CASSLETGGYEQYF
TGCGCCAGCAGCTTGGAAACAGGGGGGTACGAGCAGTACTTC